Below, 31 T cell receptor beta chains from the same sample are listed, as sequenced in a study of blood T cells in healthy people across ages. A second PCR, run for about 7 to 11 cycles, used a sample-barcoded 5' primer plus a J-beta primer mix. TCRdb ran MiXCR on the 5' RACE reads and lists one entry per CDR3 protein. Of some 370,000 distinct CDR3 sequences in the sample, about 52% are singletons; the top ten hold around 49%. Material: blood. Receptors were obtained from a man aged 60-69 years in good health.

The chain uses TRBV25-1 and TRBJ1-2; D not resolved. Germline V gene sequence: CDR1 MGHDK, CDR2 SYGVNS. The CDR3 consists of 14 residues. The V end lost 6 bases, the J end lost 3 bases, and 14 bases lay between the germline ends. The CDR3 here is CASSPTNGDYGYTF. CDR3 coding DNA: TGTGCCAGCAGCCCGACAAATGGGGACTATGGCTACACCTTC.

V usage is TRBV2 and J usage is TRBJ2-7, with D perhaps TRBD1 (5 bases). Trimming took off 7 bases at V and 11 bases at J, with 21 bases between the two ends. The CDR3 covers 13 residues. Germline V gene data show CDR1 as SNHLY and CDR2 as FYNNEI. CDR3: CASTPPVGVFEYF. Written as DNA, the CDR3 is TGTGCCAGCACACCCCCGGTAGGGGTATTCGAGTACTTC.

This clonotype was detected ten times or more. CDR3 loop: CASSTKQGGEQYF. CDR3 in DNA: TGTGCCAGCAGCACAAAACAGGGGGGCGAGCAGTACTTC. The J gene is TRBJ2-7, the V gene TRBV9; TRBD1 agrees at 8 bases. Trimming cost V 4 bases and J 6 bases; bases outside gene matches: 6. Germline CDR1 reads SGDLS; CDR2 reads YYNGEE. The CDR3 length is 13 residues.

This chain links TRBV2 with TRBJ2-5; tentative D call: TRBD2 (5 bases). V was trimmed by 1 base and J by 4 bases, leaving 10 bases between them. The CDR3 has 14 amino acids. The germline V gene encodes CDR1 SNHLY and CDR2 FYNNEI. The CDR3 reads CASSEVLRVETQYF. For the CDR3, the DNA is TGTGCCAGCAGTGAAGTCTTGCGGGTAGAGACCCAGTACTTC.

This clonotype appeared many times. The DNA of the CDR3 is TGTGCCACCAGCAGAGATGGGCCTAATACAGGGAGGGGGTTGGCCAAAAACATTCAGTACTTC. Its translation is CATSRDGPNTGRGLAKNIQYF. The chain has TRBV15 and TRBJ2-4; D may be TRBD2 (7 bases). The germline gives CDR1 LNHNV, CDR2 YYDKDF (reference sequence). V was pared by 0 bases and J by 1 base, with 25 bases between. The CDR3 runs 21 residues.

This clonotype has a count of ten or more. Just one base apart from a much larger clone, this may be a read error. This chain links TRBV20-1 with TRBJ2-7; D may be TRBD2 (5 bases). The CDR3 loop spans 13 amino acids. V lost 3 bases and J 7 bases, leaving 16 bases between the germline ends. Germline V gives CDR1 DFQATT, CDR2 SNEGSKA (reference sequence). The CDR3 here is CSASLRRSNEQYF. The CDR3, as DNA: TGCAGTGCTAGTCTCAGGAGGTCGAATGAGCAGTACTTC.

The V gene is TRBV7-2, the J gene TRBJ2-1, with D maybe TRBD2 (6 bases). Trimming shortened V by 8 bases and J by 9 bases, and 17 bases separated the two germline ends. This CDR3 is built from 13 residues. Germline-derived CDR1 and CDR2 are SGHTA and FQGNSA. This CDR3 is CASGTRGGGEQFF. The DNA for the CDR3 is TGTGCCAGCGGAACTAGGGGAGGTGGTGAGCAGTTCTTC.

With regard to this clonotype: This may stem from a read error, because a much larger clone lies one nucleotide away. This chain connects TRBV20-1 to TRBJ1-5, with TRBD1 as a possible D gene (6 bases). CDR1 and CDR2 (germline): DFQATT, SNEGSKA (reference sequence). V was trimmed by 2 bases and J by 7 bases, leaving 18 bases between them. This CDR3 has 15 amino acids. CDR3 in DNA: TGCAGTGCTAGACCGGACAGTCAGAGCGTGCAGCCCCAGCATTTT. It encodes CSARPDSQSVQPQHF.

This chain joins TRBV27 and TRBJ1-5; D remains unclear. V was clipped by 1 base and J by 1 base, with 5 bases between them. Germline V gene sequence: CDR1 MNHEY, CDR2 SMNVEV (reference sequence). The CDR3 contains 14 residues. The CDR3 sequence: CASSLLGSNQPQHF. Written as DNA, the CDR3 is TGTGCCAGCAGTTTATTAGGGAGCAATCAGCCCCAGCATTTT.

In this sample, this clonotype turned up a few times. The J gene is TRBJ2-1, the V gene TRBV12-3 or TRBV12-4; no firm D call. Trimming left V 6 bases short and J 7 bases short, with 13 bases between. The CDR3 loop spans 13 amino acids. In DNA form, the CDR3 reads TGTGCCAGCAGACGTAACGGTGTTAATGAGCAGTTCTTC. It is translated as CASRRNGVNEQFF.

The chain is built from TRBV6-2 or TRBV6-3 and TRBJ2-7; D is ambiguous. CDR1 and CDR2 (germline): MNHEY, SVGEGT. The V end lost 0 bases, the J end lost 0 bases, and 12 bases lay between the germline ends. This CDR3 is built from 16 residues. The CDR3 region is CASSYSVGASSYEQYF. The CDR3 coding sequence is TGTGCCAGCAGTTACTCGGTTGGCGCCTCCTCCTACGAGCAGTACTTC.

J is TRBJ2-5 and V is TRBV2, with 11 bases aligning to TRBD1. The J call may be wrong; the DNA end is better matched by TRBJ2-7. The CDR3 covers 14 residues. Germline-derived CDR1 and CDR2 are SNHLY and FYNNEI. The CDR3 protein is CATKRGQGDYEQYF. The CDR3 bases are TGTGCCACTAAGCGGGGACAGGGGGACTACGAGCAGTACTTC.

The chain couples TRBV4-3 to TRBJ2-1; 11 nucleotides line up with TRBD2. The CDR3 spans 16 residues. V lost 3 bases to trimming and J lost 6 bases; unmatched junction nucleotides: 7. Germline-derived CDR1 and CDR2 are LGHNA and YSLEER. The CDR3 DNA is TGCGCCAGCAGCCACGATACTAGCGGGGGTCTCAATGAGCAGTTCTTC. Protein product: CASSHDTSGGLNEQFF.

Many counts were recorded for this clonotype. The chain combines TRBV7-2 with TRBJ2-7, with 7 positions matching TRBD2. This CDR3 spans 16 amino acids. Germline V gene data show CDR1 as SGHTA and CDR2 as FQGNSA. J gave up 1 base and V 1 base, and 7 bases lay outside the gene matches. This CDR3 is CASSLVRTSRSYEQYF. The CDR3, as DNA: TGTGCCAGCAGCTTAGTCCGGACTAGTAGATCCTACGAGCAGTACTTC.

The rearrangement links TRBV11-1 to TRBJ2-3; 9 nucleotides match TRBD2. Germline CDR1 SGHAT, CDR2 FQDESV (reference sequence). The CDR3 has 16 residues. J gave up 1 base and V 1 base, and 3 bases lay outside the gene matches. CDR3 loop: CASSLGLADGTDTQYF. CDR3 sequence (DNA): TGTGCCAGCAGCTTAGGACTAGCGGATGGCACAGATACGCAGTATTTT.

The chain couples TRBV28 to TRBJ2-7; tentatively, D is TRBD1 or TRBD2 (5 bases each). The germline CDR1 and CDR2 sequences are MDHEN and SYDVKM. The CDR3 runs to 13 residues. Deletions cut 5 bases from V and 6 bases from J, with 14 bases between. CDR3 loop: CASSPRDVSEQYF. The CDR3 coding sequence is TGTGCCAGCAGTCCCCGGGACGTTTCCGAGCAGTACTTC.

This clonotype was picked up a small number of times. The chain recombines TRBV11-2 with TRBJ1-2; TRBD1 agrees at 10 bases. V shed 5 bases, J shed 8 bases, and the junction held 8 bases outside the gene matches. Per the germline V gene, CDR1 is SGHAT and CDR2 is FQNNGV. The CDR3 consists of 14 residues. CDR3 DNA: TGTGCCAGCAGCCCTGTGACAGGGGGCACGGGCTACACCTTC. It codes for CASSPVTGGTGYTF.

The chain joins TRBV3-1 to TRBJ1-2, with no clear D. CDR3 length: 13 residues. Germline V gene data show CDR1 as LGHDT and CDR2 as YNNKEL (reference sequence). The V gene lost 2 bases and the J gene lost 5 bases, with 9 bases spanning the gap. The CDR3 bases are TGTGCCAGCAGCCAAAGGCGCTTATATGGCTACACCTTC. Translating gives CASSQRRLYGYTF.

CDR3 residues: CASGWRETQYF. CDR3 nucleotide sequence: TGTGCCAGCGGCTGGCGAGAGACCCAGTACTTC. The V and J genes are TRBV5-5 and TRBJ2-5; D gene unclear. This CDR3 has 11 amino acids. V gave up 7 bases and J gave up 4 bases, with 8 bases separating them. Germline values: CDR1 SGHKS, CDR2 YYEKEE (reference sequence).

V and J are TRBV20-1 and TRBJ1-2; unclear D gene. The CDR3 covers 15 residues. Germline V gene lookup returns CDR1 DFQATT and CDR2 SNEGSKA (reference sequence). Trimming stripped 3 bases from V and 4 bases from J, with 18 bases between. CDR3 amino acids: CSASDGGDTVYGYTF. The CDR3 DNA follows: TGCAGTGCTAGTGACGGCGGGGATACAGTCTATGGCTACACCTTC.

In its sample, this clonotype was seen a few times. The rearrangement joins TRBV7-2 to TRBJ1-2; TRBD1 aligns across 7 bases. After removal of 3 bases from V and 6 bases from J, the junction contained 7 bases not matched to a gene. Germline lookup yields CDR1 SGHTA and CDR2 FQGNSA. CDR3 length: 14 amino acids. Here the CDR3 reads CASSFYKGANGYTF. The CDR3 nucleotides read TGTGCCAGCAGCTTTTATAAGGGGGCAAATGGCTACACCTTC.

The chain uses TRBV20-1 and TRBJ1-4, with D unclear. The CDR3 loop spans 12 amino acids. Germline V gene data show CDR1 as DFQATT and CDR2 as SNEGSKA (reference sequence). The V and J ends lost 6 bases and 7 bases respectively, with 12 bases between them. The CDR3 nucleotides read TGCAGTGCACGGGCGCCCCTTGAAAAACTGTTTTTT. Its protein is CSARAPLEKLFF.

The chain combines TRBV6-5 with TRBJ1-1; weak D call: TRBD1 (5 bases). The CDR3 consists of 12 residues. Between the trimmed V and J ends, which lost 7 bases and 8 bases, there was a span of 14 bases. Germline CDR1 and CDR2: MNHEY and SVGAGI. The CDR3 here is CASTDWRGEAFF. Here the CDR3 DNA reads TGTGCCAGCACCGATTGGCGGGGGGAAGCTTTCTTT.

In its sample, this clonotype was seen many times. The chain recombines TRBV5-1 with TRBJ2-3; 11 bases are a match to TRBD2. CDR1 and CDR2 (germline): SGHRS, YFSETQ. V trimming: 2 bases; J trimming: 1 base; junction bases outside the gene matches: 3. The CDR3 sequence is 16 residues long. The CDR3 is CASSLLSGGGTDTQYF. The CDR3 region has the DNA TGCGCCAGCAGCTTACTTAGCGGGGGGGGCACAGATACGCAGTATTTT.

This chain uses TRBV20-1 with TRBJ2-5; maybe TRBD2 (5 bases). The germline V and J ends were trimmed by 0 bases and 2 bases, with 19 bases remaining between them. The germline V gene has CDR1 DFQATT and CDR2 SNEGSKA (reference sequence). This CDR3 region has 17 residues. The CDR3 DNA sequence: TGCAGTGCTAGAGATCAATATAGGACTGCGGGTCAAGAGACCCAGTACTTC. This gives the protein CSARDQYRTAGQETQYF.

This clonotype came up once. The CDR3 region has the DNA TGTGCCAGCAGCGCGCCTGTTTGGTCGGACCACGAGCAGTACTTC. It yields the protein CASSAPVWSDHEQYF. This chain joins TRBV9 and TRBJ2-7; D ambiguous. The length of the CDR3 is 15 residues. Germline-derived CDR1 and CDR2 are SGDLS and YYNGEE. Trimming stripped 3 bases from V and 5 bases from J, with 18 bases between.

The chain uses TRBV6-2 or TRBV6-3 and TRBJ2-4, with a possible D match to TRBD2 (6 bases). The CDR3 extends over 13 amino acids. Germline CDR1 and CDR2: MNHEY and SVGEGT. V lost 6 bases, J lost 7 bases, and 13 bases lay in between. CDR3 in amino acids: CASSRDSANIQYF. CDR3 nucleotides: TGTGCCAGCAGCCGGGACTCCGCGAACATTCAGTACTTC.

This chain connects TRBV6-2 or TRBV6-3 to TRBJ2-7, with TRBD2 matching 8 bases. With V trimmed by 8 bases and J by 0 bases, 9 bases remained unmatched. The CDR3 runs 15 residues. CDR1 MNHEY and CDR2 SVGEGT come from the germline V gene. The CDR3, as DNA: TGTGCCAGCCGACAACTAGCGGTGAGCTCCTACGAGCAGTACTTC. It is translated as CASRQLAVSSYEQYF.

This clonotype was detected many times. The V gene is TRBV13, the J gene TRBJ2-2, with 10 positions matching TRBD1. The germline CDR1 and CDR2 sequences are PRHDT and FYEKMQ (reference sequence). V lost 4 bases and J lost 3; bases outside the gene matches: 2. The CDR3 sequence is 15 residues long. The CDR3 nucleotides read TGTGCCAGCAGCTCCGGGACAGGGGACACCGGGGAGCTGTTTTTT. This encodes CASSSGTGDTGELFF.

The rearrangement uses TRBV5-1 and TRBJ2-3, with D unresolved. This CDR3 has 15 amino acids. V gave up 0 bases and J gave up 5 bases, with 13 bases separating them. Per germline, CDR1 SGHRS and CDR2 YFSETQ. The CDR3 nucleotides are TGCGCCAGCAGCTTGGCGACCGCCTCGGGAGATACGCAGTATTTT. Translated: CASSLATASGDTQYF.

Ten or more counts support this clonotype. One junction end disagrees with the germline gene, perhaps due to a read error. The rearrangement uses TRBV7-7 and TRBJ2-5; a weak D match, TRBD1 (5 bases). From germline, CDR1 is SSHAT and CDR2 FNYEAQ (reference sequence). The CDR3 has 15 amino acids. CDR3 nucleotide sequence: TGTGCTAGCAGCTTAGAGCCAGGGTGGGGAGAGACCCAGTACTTC. It encodes CASSLEPGWGETQYF.